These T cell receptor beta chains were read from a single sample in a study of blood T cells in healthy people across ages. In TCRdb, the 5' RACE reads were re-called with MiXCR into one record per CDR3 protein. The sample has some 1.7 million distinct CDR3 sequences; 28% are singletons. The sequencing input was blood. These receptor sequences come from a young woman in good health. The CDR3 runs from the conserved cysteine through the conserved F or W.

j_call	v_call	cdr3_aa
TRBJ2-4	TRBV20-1	CSARALDSYGDIQYF
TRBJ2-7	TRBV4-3	CASSPGRMLGEQYF
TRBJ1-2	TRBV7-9	CASSWDRRGYTF
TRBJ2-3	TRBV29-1	CSVTRVETDTQYF
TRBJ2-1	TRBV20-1	CSARTGFAEQFF
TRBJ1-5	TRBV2	CASSLGQGYQPQHF
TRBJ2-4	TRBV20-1	CSARRQGLTVAKNIQYF
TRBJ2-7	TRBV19	CASSISGRAHEQYF
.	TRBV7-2	CASSLGTRDEQYF
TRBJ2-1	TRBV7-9	CASSSKPSGWDEQFF
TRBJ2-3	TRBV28	CASYPREGRGGQYF
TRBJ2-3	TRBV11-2	CASSLIAGQASTDTQYF
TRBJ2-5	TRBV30	CALTQRVRETQYF
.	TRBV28	CASSFSLAALTYEQYF
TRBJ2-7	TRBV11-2	CASRQYTSSYEQYF
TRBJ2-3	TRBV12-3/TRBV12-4	CASSLMSLRSTDTQYF
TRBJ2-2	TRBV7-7	CASSLGLSPGELFF
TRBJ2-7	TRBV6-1	CATNTQGGNYEQYF
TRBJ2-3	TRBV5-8	CASSTSGSSTDTQYF
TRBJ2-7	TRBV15	CATSRGGTPTYEQYF
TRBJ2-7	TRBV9	CASSEGTASYEQYF
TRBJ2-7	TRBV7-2	CASSHQTGTFYEQYF
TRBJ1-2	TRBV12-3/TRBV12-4	CASSLAVGGYTF
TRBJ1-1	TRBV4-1	CASSQFVGTEAFF
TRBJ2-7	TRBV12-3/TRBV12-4	CASSSTIGTGGAGAYEQYF
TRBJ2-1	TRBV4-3	CASSQDTRGDYNEQFF
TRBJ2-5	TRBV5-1	CASSSTSGGFETQYF
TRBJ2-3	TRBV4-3	CASSMGTGPTDTQYF
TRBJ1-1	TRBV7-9	CASSQSGVNTEAFF
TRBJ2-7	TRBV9	CASSVGSGGAYEQYF
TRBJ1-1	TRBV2	CASSDRGQGSTEAFF
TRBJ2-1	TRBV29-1	CSVWTSSYNEQFF
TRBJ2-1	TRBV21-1	CASTSGTAHEQFF
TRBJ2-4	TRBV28	CASSAAGTGGNIQYF
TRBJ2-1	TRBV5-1	CASSLSGTSGRVIRDEQFF
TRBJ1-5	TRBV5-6	CASSFEGRRQPQHF
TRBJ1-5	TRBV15	CATSGRGPSTWANQPQHF
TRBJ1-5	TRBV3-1	CASSQTTGSQPQHF
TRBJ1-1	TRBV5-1	CASSLRVEGDTEAFF
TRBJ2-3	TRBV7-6	CASSSSGGLTDTQYF
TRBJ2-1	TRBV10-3	CAISEEQRNEQFF
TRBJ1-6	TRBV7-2	CASSLVGLTYSPLHF
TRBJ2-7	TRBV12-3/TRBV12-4	CASSPFLAHEQYF
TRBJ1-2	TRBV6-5	CASSDSKGQPYGYTF
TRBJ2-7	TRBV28	CASSPRASGGKGDEQYF
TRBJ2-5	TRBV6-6	CASSYSRAGVETQYF
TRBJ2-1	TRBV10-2	CASSGEGSIQFF
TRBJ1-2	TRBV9	CASSPPRRGYTF
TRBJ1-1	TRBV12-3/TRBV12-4	CASSLSQNTEAFF